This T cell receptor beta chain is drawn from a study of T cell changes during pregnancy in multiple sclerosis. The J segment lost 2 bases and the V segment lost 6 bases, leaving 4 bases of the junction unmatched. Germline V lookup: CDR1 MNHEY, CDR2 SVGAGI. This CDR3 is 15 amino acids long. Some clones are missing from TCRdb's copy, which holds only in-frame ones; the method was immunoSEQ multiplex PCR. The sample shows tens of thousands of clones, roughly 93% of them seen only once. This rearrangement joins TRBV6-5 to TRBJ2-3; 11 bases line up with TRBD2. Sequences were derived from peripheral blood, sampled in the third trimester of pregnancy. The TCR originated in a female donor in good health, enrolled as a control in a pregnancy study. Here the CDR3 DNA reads TGTGCCAGCAGGACTAGCGGGGCTAACACAGATACGCAGTATTTT. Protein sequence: CASRTSGANTDTQYF.